What follows are 8 T cell receptor beta chains derived from one specimen sequenced in a study of sequential checkpoint blockade in melanoma. Data came from immunoSEQ multiplex PCR; TCRdb stores just in-frame clones and leaves some out. The data show about 27,000 clones, 70% to 80% seen once. Indicated treatment: randomized to nivolumab then ipilimumab (arm A) or the reverse (arm B). The specimen was CD8+ T cells sorted from blood (inferred from file names), collected from a patient given nivolumab and ipilimumab in sequence. All receptors come from a human donor with melanoma.

This rearrangement joins TRBV7-6 to TRBJ2-7; 7 positions match TRBD2. The CDR3 runs to 14 residues. With 5 bases clipped from V and 2 bases from J, the junction kept 6 bases outside the gene matches. Germline CDR1 SGHVS, CDR2 FNYEAQ. For the CDR3, the DNA is TGTGCCAGCAGCCCCGGGGGGTTAACCTACGAGCAGTACTTC. As protein: CASSPGGLTYEQYF.

This clone qualifies as large. The chain carries TRBV13 and TRBJ2-3; D perhaps matches TRBD2 (5 bases). The CDR3 runs 14 residues. Germline V gene lookup returns CDR1 PRHDT and CDR2 FYEKMQ (reference sequence). Trimming removed 3 bases from V and 0 bases from J, with 7 bases in between. CDR3 residues: CASSFRGSTDTQYF. The CDR3 DNA reads TGTGCCAGCAGCTTCCGCGGGAGCACAGATACGCAGTATTTT. Full variable domain (missing parts from reference TRBV13 and TRBJ2-3): AAGVIQSPRHLIKEKRETATLKCYPIPRHDTVYWYQQGPGQDPQFLISFYEKMQSDKGSIPDRFSAQQFSDYHSELNMSSLELGDSALYFCASSFRGSTDTQYFGPGTRLTVL.

This clone has just a few counts. The chain is built from TRBV9 and TRBJ2-3, with 8 bases matching TRBD2. V lost 4 bases and J lost 4; bases outside the gene matches: 5. Germline V gene data show CDR1 as SGDLS and CDR2 as YYNGEE. The CDR3 runs to 14 residues. The CDR3 protein is CASSPGGGPDTQYF. DNA of the CDR3: TGTGCCAGCAGCCCCGGGGGGGGCCCAGATACGCAGTATTTT.

In DNA form, the CDR3 reads TGTGCCAGCAGCCTTGGGATGGGGGCCCACTACGAGCAGTACTTC. Translated, it gives CASSLGMGAHYEQYF. The chain recombines TRBV7-9 with TRBJ2-7; a possible D gene is TRBD1 (6 bases). V gave up 5 bases and J gave up 3 bases, with 17 bases separating them. From germline, CDR1 is SEHNR and CDR2 FQNEAQ (reference sequence). This CDR3 has 15 amino acids.

The V and J genes are TRBV19 and TRBJ1-1; D not certain. V was trimmed by 4 bases and J by 4 bases, leaving 7 bases between them. The CDR3 has 12 amino acids. CDR1 and CDR2 from the germline V gene are LNHDA and SQIVND (reference sequence). This CDR3 reads CASSTGSTEAFF. CDR3 nucleotide sequence: TGTGCCAGTAGTACTGGGAGCACTGAAGCTTTCTTT.

The rearrangement links TRBV19 to TRBJ1-3, with D maybe TRBD1 (5 bases). Per germline, CDR1 LNHDA and CDR2 SQIVND (reference sequence). The V gene lost 7 bases and the J gene lost 0 bases, with 22 bases spanning the gap. CDR3 length: 18 residues. CDR3 sequence: CASTHLRGEGDSGNTIYF. As DNA, the CDR3 is TGTGCCAGTACCCATCTCCGGGGGGAAGGTGACTCTGGAAACACCATATATTTT. The full variable domain, completed using reference TRBV19 and TRBJ1-3, is DGGITQSPKYLFRKEGQNVTLSCEQNLNHDAMYWYRQDPGQGLRLIYYSQIVNDFQKGDIAEGYSVSREKKESFPLTVTSAQKNPTAFYLCASTHLRGEGDSGNTIYFGEGSWLTVV.

The V call is TRBV30, the J call TRBJ1-2; unclear D gene. The CDR3 sequence is 11 residues long. Between the trimmed V and J ends, which lost 3 bases and 7 bases, there was a span of 9 bases. The germline V gene encodes CDR1 GTSNPN and CDR2 SVGIG (reference sequence). CDR3 region: CAWSEGSGYTF. The CDR3 DNA is TGTGCCTGGAGCGAGGGAAGTGGCTACACCTTC.

This CDR3 reads CASRASQGAYDTGELFF. CDR3 sequence (DNA): TGTGCCAGCAGAGCTTCCCAGGGGGCTTACGACACCGGGGAGCTGTTTTTT. The V call is TRBV13, the J call TRBJ2-2; 8 bases agree with TRBD1. V dropped 6 bases and J dropped 3; count of bases not matched to a gene: 12. The germline gives CDR1 PRHDT, CDR2 FYEKMQ (reference sequence). CDR3 size: 17 residues.